This entry is about one T cell receptor (beta chain). Assay: immunoSEQ multiplex PCR; the TCRdb copy retains only in-frame clones and omits some. This repertoire shows under 150,000 clones, approximately 90% found once; its top ten account for approximately 2.8%. This entry is derived from a study of blood T cell repertoires in COVID-19. Turning to the study itself: PBMCs, B-cell-depleted T cells, or T cells were the source of the cDNA or gDNA that made up the material.

The CDR3 totals 15 residues. CDR1 and CDR2 (germline): KGHDR, SFDVKD. V lost 1 base, J lost 4 bases, and 12 bases lay in between. The sequencing sample was made of peripheral blood. The rearrangement uses TRBV24-1 and TRBJ2-5, with D possibly TRBD2 on 5 matching bases. The source is a woman aged 60-75 years with active COVID-19. The CDR3 region is CATSDLGLAGETQYF. The CDR3 DNA reads as TGTGCCACCAGTGATTTAGGCCTGGCGGGAGAGACCCAGTACTTC.